Following are 2 T cell receptor beta chains from one sample sequenced in a study of molecular identifiers for immune sequencing clone quantification. Each CDR3 protein gets one entry after TCRdb re-called the PCR reads with MiXCR. The repertoire holds about 640,000 distinct CDR3 sequences, with less than 20% as singletons. What was sequenced was naive CD8+ T cells from blood, with Jurkat cell RNA spiked in. Regarding subset: FACS-sorted CD8+CD4-CCR7+CD45RA+ naive T cells. The origin of the receptors is a human donor in good health. Some libraries in this study had Jurkat cell RNA spiked in.

In this sample, this clonotype turned up many times. J is TRBJ2-2 and V is TRBV6-5; D possibly corresponds to TRBD2 (6 bases). The CDR3 totals 16 residues. Trimming shortened V by 5 bases and J by 4 bases, and 17 bases separated the two germline ends. Germline V gene sequence: CDR1 MNHEY, CDR2 SVGAGI. The CDR3 DNA follows: TGTGCCAGCAGTCCACAAGGAGGGGAGAGCACCGGGGAGCTGTTTTTT. Translation gives CASSPQGGESTGELFF.

This clonotype appeared many times. The chain carries TRBV12-3 or TRBV12-4 and TRBJ2-1, with 11 positions matching TRBD1. This CDR3 comprises 15 residues. With V trimmed by 1 base and J by 8 bases, 4 bases remained unmatched. DNA of the CDR3: TGTGCCAGCAGTTTAGGGACAGGGGGCCTCGATGAGCAGTTCTTC. Amino acid sequence: CASSLGTGGLDEQFF.